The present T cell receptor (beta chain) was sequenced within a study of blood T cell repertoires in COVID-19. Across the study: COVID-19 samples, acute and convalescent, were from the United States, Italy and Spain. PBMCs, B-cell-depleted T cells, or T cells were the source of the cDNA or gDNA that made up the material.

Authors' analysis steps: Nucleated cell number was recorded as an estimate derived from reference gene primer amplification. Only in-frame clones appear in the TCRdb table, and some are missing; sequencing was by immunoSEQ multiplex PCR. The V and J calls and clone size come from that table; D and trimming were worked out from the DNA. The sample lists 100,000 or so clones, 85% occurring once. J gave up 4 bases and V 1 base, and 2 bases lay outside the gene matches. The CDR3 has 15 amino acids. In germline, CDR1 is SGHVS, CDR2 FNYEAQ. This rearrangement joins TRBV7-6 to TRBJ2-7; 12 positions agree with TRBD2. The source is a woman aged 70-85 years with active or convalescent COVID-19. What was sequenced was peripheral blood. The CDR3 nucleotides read TGTGCCAGCAGCTTAGGACTAGCGGGAGAGTACGAGCAGTACTTC. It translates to CASSLGLAGEYEQYF.